The clone carrying this TCR beta chain was seen many times. Samples came from axillary lymph nodes draining the breast cancer. This specimen belongs to a study of breast tumors, draining lymph nodes, adjacent tissues. This CDR3 contains 12 residues. The germline V and J ends were trimmed by 2 bases and 1 base, with 3 bases remaining between them. In germline, CDR1 is LGHNA, CDR2 YNFKEQ. MiXCR was run by TCRdb on the multiplex PCR reads, yielding one entry per CDR3 protein. Here the sample spans about 130,000 distinct CDR3 sequences, 20% to 25% being singletons. The TCR was taken from a female donor with breast cancer. Some clones in this sample may be carry-over from other donors' samples. The chain carries TRBV4-2 and TRBJ2-7, with D unclear. Material: axillary lymph node tissue. The DNA of the CDR3 is TGTGCCAGCAGCCAACCGTCCTACGAGCAGTACTTC. Its translation: CASSQPSYEQYF.